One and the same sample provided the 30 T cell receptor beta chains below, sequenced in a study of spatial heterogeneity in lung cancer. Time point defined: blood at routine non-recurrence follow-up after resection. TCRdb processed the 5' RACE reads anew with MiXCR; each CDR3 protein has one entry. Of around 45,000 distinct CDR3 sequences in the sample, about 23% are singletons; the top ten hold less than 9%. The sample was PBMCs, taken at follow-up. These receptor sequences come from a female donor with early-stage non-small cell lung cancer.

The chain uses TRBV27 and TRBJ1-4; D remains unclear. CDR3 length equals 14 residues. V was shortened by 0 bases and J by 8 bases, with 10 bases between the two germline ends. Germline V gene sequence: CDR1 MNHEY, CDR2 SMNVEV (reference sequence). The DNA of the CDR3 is TGTGCCAGCAGTTTATCCAGCTTAGGAGAAAAACTGTTTTTT. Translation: CASSLSSLGEKLFF.

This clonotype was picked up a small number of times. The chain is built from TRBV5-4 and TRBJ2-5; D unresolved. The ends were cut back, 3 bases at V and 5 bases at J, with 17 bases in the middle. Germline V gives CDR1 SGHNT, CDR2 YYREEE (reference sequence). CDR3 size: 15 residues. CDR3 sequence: CASSWAWDVGETQYF. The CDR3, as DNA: TGTGCCAGCAGCTGGGCCTGGGATGTCGGGGAGACCCAGTACTTC. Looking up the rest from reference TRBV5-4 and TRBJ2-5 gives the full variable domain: ETGVTQSPTHLIKTRGQQVTLRCSSQSGHNTVSWYQQALGQGPQFIFQYYREEENGRGNFPPRFSGLQFPNYSSELNVNALELDDSALYLCASSWAWDVGETQYFGPGTRLLVL.

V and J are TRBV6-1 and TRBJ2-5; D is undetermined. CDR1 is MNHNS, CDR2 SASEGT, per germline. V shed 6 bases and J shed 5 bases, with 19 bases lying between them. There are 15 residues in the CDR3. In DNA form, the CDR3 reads TGTGCCAGCAGCCCGTTATCACAATATCGGGAGACCCAGTACTTC. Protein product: CASSPLSQYRETQYF.

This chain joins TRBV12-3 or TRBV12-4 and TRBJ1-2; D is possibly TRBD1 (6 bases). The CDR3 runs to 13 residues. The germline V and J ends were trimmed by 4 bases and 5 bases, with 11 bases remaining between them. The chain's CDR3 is CASSSGTPYGYTF. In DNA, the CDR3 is TGTGCCAGCAGTTCCGGGACACCGTATGGCTACACCTTC.

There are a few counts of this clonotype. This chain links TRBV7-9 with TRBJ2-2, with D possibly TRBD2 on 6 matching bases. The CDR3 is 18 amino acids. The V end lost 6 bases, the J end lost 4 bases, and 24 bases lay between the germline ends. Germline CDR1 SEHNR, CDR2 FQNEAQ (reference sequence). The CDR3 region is CASRRPLRTSGGTGELFF. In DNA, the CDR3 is TGTGCCAGCAGAAGGCCACTAAGAACATCCGGGGGCACCGGGGAGCTGTTTTTT. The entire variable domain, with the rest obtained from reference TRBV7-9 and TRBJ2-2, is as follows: DTGVSQNPRHKITKRGQNVTFRCDPISEHNRLYWYRQTLGQGPEFLTYFQNEAQLEKSRLLSDRFSAERPKGSFSTLEIQRTEQGDSAMYLCASRRPLRTSGGTGELFFGEGSRLTVL.

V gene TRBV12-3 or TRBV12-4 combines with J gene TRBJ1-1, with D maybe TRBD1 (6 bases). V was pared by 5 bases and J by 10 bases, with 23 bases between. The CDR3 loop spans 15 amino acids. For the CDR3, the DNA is TGTGCCAGCAGTCTACCACAGGGTGCGGTATTTCGAGCTTTCTTT. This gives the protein CASSLPQGAVFRAFF.

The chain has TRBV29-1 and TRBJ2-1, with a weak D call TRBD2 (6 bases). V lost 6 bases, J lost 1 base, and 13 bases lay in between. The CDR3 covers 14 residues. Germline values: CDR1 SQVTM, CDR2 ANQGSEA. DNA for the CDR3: TGCAGCGTGGCTAGCGTTGTATCCTACAATGAGCAGTTCTTC. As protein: CSVASVVSYNEQFF.

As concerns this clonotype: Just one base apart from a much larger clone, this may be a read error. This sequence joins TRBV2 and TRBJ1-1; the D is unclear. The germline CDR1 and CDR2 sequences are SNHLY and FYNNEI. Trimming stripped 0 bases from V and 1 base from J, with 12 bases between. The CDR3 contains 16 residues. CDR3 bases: TGTGCCAGCAGTGAAGCGCATGGCAGCGAGAACACTGAAGCTTTCTTT. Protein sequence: CASSEAHGSENTEAFF.

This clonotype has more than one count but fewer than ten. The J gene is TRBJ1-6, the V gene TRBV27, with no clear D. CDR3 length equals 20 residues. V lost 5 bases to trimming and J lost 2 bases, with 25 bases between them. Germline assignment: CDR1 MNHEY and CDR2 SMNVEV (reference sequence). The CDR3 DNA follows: TGTGCCAGCAGTGTCGCTCAAAACCTTGGCCTTAGCGCCTATAATTCACCCCTCCACTTT. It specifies CASSVAQNLGLSAYNSPLHF.

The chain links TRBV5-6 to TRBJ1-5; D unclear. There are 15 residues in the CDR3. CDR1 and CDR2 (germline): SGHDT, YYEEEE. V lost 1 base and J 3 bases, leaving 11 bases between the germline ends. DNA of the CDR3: TGTGCCAGCAGCTTGAAGCGGTCTTCCAATCAGCCCCAGCATTTT. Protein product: CASSLKRSSNQPQHF.

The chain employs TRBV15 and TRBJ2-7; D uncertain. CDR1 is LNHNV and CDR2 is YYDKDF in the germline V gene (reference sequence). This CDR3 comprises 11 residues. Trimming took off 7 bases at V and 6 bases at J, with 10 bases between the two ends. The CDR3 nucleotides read TGTGCCACCACCCTCCTGCCCGAGCAGTACGTC. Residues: CATTLLPEQYV.

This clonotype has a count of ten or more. CDR3 sequence: CASSSLVWNTGELFF. The CDR3 bases are TGTGCCAGCAGTTCCCTAGTATGGAACACCGGGGAGCTGTTTTTT. This chain joins TRBV27 and TRBJ2-2; D uncertain. The germline gives CDR1 MNHEY, CDR2 SMNVEV (reference sequence). The CDR3 is 15 amino acids. The ends were cut back, 4 bases at V and 1 base at J, with 10 bases in the middle.

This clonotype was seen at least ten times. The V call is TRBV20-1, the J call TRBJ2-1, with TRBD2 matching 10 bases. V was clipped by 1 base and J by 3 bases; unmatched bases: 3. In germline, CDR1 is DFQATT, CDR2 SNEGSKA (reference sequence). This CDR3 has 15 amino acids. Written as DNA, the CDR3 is TGCAGTGCTAGAGGGGCTAGCGGGGGCTACAATGAGCAGTTCTTC. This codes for CSARGASGGYNEQFF.

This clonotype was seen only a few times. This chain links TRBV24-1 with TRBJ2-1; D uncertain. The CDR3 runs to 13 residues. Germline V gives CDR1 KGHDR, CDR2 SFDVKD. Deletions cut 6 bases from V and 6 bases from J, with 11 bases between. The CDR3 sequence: CATSFTSSNEQFF. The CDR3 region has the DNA TGTGCCACCAGTTTCACGAGCTCCAATGAGCAGTTCTTC.

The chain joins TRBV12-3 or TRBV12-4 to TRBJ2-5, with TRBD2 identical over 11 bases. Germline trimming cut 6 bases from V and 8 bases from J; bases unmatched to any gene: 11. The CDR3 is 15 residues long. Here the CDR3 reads CASRVASGGPKTQYF. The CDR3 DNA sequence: TGTGCCAGCAGGGTCGCTAGCGGGGGGCCGAAAACCCAGTACTTC.

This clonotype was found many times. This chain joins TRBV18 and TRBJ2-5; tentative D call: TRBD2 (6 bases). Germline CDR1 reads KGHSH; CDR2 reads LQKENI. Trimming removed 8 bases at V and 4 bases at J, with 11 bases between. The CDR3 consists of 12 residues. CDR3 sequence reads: CASSRLGETQYF. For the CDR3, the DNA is TGTGCCAGCAGTAGACTAGGAGAGACCCAGTACTTC.

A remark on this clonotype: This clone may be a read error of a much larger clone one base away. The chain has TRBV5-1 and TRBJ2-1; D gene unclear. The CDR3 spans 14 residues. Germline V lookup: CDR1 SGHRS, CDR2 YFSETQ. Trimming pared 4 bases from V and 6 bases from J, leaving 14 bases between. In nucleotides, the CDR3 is TGCGCCAGCAGCCCGGGCTCTATATGCAATGAGCAGTTCTTC. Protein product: CASSPGSICNEQFF.

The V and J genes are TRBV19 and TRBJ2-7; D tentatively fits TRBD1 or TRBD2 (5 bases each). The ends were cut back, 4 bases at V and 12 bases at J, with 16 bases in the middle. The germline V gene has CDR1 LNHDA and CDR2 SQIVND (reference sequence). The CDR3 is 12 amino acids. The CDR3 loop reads CASSTQVGTPYF. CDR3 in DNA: TGTGCCAGTAGTACCCAAGTAGGGACCCCGTACTTC.

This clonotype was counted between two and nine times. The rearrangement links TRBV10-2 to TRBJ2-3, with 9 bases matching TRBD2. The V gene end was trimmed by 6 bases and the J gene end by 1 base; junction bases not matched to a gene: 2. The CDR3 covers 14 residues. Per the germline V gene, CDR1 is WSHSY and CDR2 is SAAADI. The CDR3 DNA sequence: TGCGCCAGCAGACGGACTAGCGGCACAGATACGCAGTATTTT. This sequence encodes CASRRTSGTDTQYF.

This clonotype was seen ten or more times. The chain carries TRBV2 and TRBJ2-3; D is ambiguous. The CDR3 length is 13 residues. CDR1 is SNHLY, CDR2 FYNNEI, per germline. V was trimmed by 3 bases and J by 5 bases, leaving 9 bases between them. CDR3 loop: CASSEDLVDTQYF. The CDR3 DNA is TGTGCCAGCAGTGAGGATCTAGTAGATACGCAGTATTTT.

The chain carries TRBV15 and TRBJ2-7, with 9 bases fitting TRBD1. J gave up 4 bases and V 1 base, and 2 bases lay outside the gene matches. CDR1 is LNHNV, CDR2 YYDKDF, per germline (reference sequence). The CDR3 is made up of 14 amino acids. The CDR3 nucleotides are TGTGCCACCAGCAGAGCAGGACAGGGGTACGAGCAGTACGTC. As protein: CATSRAGQGYEQYV.

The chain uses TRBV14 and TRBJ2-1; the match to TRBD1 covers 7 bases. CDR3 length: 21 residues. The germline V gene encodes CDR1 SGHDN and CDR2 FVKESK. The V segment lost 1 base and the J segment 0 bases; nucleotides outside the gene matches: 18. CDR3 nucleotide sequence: TGTGCCAGCAGCCAAGGCCTGCCGGGACAGCCAGGATCTAGCTCCTACAATGAGCAGTTCTTC. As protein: CASSQGLPGQPGSSSYNEQFF.

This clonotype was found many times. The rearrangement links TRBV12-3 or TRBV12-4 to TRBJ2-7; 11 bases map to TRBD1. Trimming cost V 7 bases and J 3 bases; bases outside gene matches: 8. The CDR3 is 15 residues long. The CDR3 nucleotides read TGTGCCAGCACTAAAACCGGGACAGGGGGCTACGAGCAGTACTTC. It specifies CASTKTGTGGYEQYF.

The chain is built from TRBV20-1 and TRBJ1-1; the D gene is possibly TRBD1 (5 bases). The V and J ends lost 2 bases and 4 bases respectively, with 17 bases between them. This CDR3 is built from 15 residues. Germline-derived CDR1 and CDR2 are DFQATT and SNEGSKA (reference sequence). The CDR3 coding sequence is TGCAGTGCTAGATCTTTTCGCACTGGGGGCACTGAAGCTTTCTTT. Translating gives CSARSFRTGGTEAFF.

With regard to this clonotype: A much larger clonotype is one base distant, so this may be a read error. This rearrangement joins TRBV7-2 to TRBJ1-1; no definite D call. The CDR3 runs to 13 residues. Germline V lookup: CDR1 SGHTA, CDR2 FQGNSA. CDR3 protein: CPSLEPMDAEAFF. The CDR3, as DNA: TGTCCCAGCTTGGAACCGATGGACGCTGAAGCTTTCTTT.

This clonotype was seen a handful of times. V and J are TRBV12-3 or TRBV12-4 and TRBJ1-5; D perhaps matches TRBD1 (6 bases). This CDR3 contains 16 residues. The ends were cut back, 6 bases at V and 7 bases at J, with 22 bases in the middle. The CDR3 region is CASRLAGAGSWQPQHF. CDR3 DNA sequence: TGTGCCAGCAGGTTGGCGGGGGCTGGTTCATGGCAGCCCCAGCATTTT.

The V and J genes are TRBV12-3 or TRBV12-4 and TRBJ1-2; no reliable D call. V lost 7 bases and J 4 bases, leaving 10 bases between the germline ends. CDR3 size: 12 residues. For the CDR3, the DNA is TGTGCCAGCACCATAGGTAGCTATGGCTACACCTTC. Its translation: CASTIGSYGYTF.

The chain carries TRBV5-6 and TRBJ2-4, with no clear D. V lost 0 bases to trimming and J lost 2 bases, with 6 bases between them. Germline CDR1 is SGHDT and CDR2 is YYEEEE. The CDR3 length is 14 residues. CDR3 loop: CASSLDWSKNIQYF. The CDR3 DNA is TGTGCCAGCAGCTTGGACTGGTCCAAAAACATTCAGTACTTC.

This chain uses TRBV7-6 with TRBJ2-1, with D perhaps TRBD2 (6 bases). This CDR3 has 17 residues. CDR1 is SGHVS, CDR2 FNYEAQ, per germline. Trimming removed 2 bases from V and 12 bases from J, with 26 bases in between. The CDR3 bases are TGTGCCAGCAGCTTAAGAGTGTCCGGGAGAGAGTCCTGGGGGCAGTTCTTC. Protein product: CASSLRVSGRESWGQFF.

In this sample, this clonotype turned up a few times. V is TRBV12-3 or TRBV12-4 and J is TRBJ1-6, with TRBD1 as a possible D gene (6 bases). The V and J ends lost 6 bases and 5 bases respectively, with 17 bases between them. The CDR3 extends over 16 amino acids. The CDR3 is CASSWGGPLNNSPLHF. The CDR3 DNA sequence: TGTGCCAGCAGCTGGGGGGGGCCCCTGAATAATTCACCCCTCCACTTT.